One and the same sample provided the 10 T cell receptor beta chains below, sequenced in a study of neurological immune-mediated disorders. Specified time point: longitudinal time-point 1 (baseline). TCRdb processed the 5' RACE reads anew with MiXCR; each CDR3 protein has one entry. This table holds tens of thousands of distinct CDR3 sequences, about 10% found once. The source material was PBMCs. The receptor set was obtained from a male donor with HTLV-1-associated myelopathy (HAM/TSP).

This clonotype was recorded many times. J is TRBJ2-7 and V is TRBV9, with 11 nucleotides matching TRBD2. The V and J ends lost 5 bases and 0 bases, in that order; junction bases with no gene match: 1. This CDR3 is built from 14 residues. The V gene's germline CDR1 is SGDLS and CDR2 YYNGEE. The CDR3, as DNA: TGTGCCAGCAGTCTAGCGGGGGGCTCCTACGAGCAGTACTTC. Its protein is CASSLAGGSYEQYF.

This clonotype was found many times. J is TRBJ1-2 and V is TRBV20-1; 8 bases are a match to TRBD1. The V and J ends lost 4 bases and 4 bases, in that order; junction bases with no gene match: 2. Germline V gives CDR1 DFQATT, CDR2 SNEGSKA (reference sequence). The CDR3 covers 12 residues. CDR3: CSATGGGYGYTF. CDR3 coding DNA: TGCAGTGCTACAGGGGGCGGCTATGGCTACACCTTC.

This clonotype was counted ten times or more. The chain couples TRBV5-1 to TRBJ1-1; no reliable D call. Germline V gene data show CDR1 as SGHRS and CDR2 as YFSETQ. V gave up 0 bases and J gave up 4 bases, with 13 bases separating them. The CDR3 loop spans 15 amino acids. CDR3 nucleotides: TGCGCCAGCAGCTTGGGGCGGACCATCGGCACTGAAGCTTTCTTT. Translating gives CASSLGRTIGTEAFF.

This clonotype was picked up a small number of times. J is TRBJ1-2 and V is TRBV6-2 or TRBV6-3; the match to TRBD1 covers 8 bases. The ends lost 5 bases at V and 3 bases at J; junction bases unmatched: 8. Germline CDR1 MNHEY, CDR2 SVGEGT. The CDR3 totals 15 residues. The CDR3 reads CASSTRTGRDYGYTF. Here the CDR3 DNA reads TGTGCCAGCAGTACTCGGACAGGGAGAGACTATGGCTACACCTTC.

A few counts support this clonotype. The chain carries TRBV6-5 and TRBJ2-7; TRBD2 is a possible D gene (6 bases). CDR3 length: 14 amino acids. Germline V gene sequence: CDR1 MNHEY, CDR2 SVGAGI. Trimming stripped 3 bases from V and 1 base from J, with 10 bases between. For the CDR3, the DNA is TGTGCCAGCAGTTATCAAGGGACTTCCTACGAGCAGTACTTC. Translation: CASSYQGTSYEQYF.

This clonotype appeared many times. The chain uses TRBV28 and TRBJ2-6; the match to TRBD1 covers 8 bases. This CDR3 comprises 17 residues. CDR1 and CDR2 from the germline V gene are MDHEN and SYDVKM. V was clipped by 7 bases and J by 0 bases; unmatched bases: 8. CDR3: CASTSGTGVSGANVLTF. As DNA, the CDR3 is TGTGCCAGCACCTCCGGGACAGGAGTCTCTGGGGCCAACGTCCTGACTTTC.

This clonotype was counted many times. The CDR3 region is CATSRDLAGRGPSDTQYF. In DNA form, the CDR3 reads TGTGCCACCAGCAGAGATCTAGCGGGGCGGGGCCCTTCAGATACGCAGTATTTT. The rearrangement uses TRBV15 and TRBJ2-3; 9 bases line up with TRBD2. CDR3 length: 18 amino acids. The V segment lost 0 bases and the J segment 4 bases; nucleotides outside the gene matches: 11. Germline V gene data show CDR1 as LNHNV and CDR2 as YYDKDF (reference sequence).

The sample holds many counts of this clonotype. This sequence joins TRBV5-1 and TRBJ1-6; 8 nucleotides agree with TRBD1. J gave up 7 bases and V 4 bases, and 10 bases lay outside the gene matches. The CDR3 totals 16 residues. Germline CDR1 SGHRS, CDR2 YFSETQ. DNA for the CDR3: TGCGCCAGCAGCCGGCGGAGCGGACAGGGCAATTCACCCCTCCACTTT. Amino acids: CASSRRSGQGNSPLHF.

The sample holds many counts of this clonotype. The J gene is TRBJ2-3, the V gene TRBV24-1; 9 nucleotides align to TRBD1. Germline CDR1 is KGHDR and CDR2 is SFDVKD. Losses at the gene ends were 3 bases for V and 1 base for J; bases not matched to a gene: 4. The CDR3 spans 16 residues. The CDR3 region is CATSDAGTGRTDTQYF. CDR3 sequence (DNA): TGTGCCACCAGTGATGCAGGGACAGGGCGCACAGATACGCAGTATTTT.

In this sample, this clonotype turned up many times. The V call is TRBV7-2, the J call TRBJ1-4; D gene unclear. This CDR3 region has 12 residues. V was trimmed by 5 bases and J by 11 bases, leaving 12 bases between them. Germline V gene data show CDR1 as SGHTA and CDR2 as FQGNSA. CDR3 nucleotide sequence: TGTGCCAGCAGCGCGCTCGTAGGGAAACTGTTTTTT. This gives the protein CASSALVGKLFF.